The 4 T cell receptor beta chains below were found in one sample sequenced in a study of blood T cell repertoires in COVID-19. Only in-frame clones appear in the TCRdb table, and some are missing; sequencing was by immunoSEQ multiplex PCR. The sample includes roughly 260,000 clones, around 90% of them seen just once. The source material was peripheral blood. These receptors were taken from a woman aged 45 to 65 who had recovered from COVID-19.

CDR3 sequence reads: CASSRGLAGGGGELFF. CDR3 DNA sequence: TGTGCCAGCAGCCGCGGACTAGCGGGAGGGGGCGGGGAGCTGTTTTTT. The rearrangement joins TRBV4-2 to TRBJ2-2, with 15 bases identical to TRBD2. J was trimmed by 7 bases and V by 4 bases; bases with no gene match: 4. From germline, CDR1 is LGHNA and CDR2 YNFKEQ. The CDR3 loop spans 16 amino acids.

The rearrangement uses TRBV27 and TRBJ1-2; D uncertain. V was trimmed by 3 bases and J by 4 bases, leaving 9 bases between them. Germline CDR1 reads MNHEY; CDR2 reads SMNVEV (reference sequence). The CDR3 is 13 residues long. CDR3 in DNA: TGTGCCAGCAGTTTTTCCAGGTCCTATGGCTACACCTTC. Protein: CASSFSRSYGYTF.

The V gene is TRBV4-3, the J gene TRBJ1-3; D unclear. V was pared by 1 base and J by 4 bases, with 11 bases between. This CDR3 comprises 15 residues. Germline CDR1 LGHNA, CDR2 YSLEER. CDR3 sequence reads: CASSQVRQAGNTIYF. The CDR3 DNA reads TGCGCCAGCAGCCAAGTTCGCCAGGCGGGAAACACCATATATTTT.

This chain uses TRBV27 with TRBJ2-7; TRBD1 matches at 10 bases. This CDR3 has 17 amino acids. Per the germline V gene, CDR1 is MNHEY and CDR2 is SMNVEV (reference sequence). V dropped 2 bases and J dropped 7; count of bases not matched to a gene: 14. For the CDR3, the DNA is TGTGCCAGCAGTTTAATTGTGGGGACAGGGGAGTCGGGGGAGCAGTACTTC. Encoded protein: CASSLIVGTGESGEQYF.